The 3 T cell receptor beta chains presented below share a single source sample, sequenced in a study of Ad26.COV2.S vaccination and SARS-CoV-2 variants. TCRdb's copy holds only in-frame clones and misses some; the assay was immunoSEQ multiplex PCR. The sample records around 420,000 clones, roughly 90% being singletons. Treatment meaning: roughly 20 received Ad26.COV2.S at low or high dose, single or two shots; 5 received placebo; per-sample allocation not given. Day 63 after the first vaccine or placebo injection was the time point for sampling. This material consisted of peripheral blood, taken in a trial of Ad26.COV2.S vaccine versus placebo. The receptors originated from a person aged 18-60 years who received the Ad26.COV2.S COVID-19 vaccine or a placebo.

This chain links TRBV4-2 with TRBJ2-3; 9 bases match TRBD2. Germline CDR1 and CDR2: LGHNA and YNFKEQ. This CDR3 region has 18 residues. With V trimmed by 0 bases and J by 2 bases, 9 bases remained unmatched. The CDR3 region is CASSQEEGGGAFTDTQYF. As DNA, the CDR3 is TGTGCCAGCAGCCAAGAAGAAGGCGGGGGGGCTTTCACAGATACGCAGTATTTT.

This rearrangement joins TRBV2 to TRBJ2-1; perhaps TRBD1 as D (7 bases). Germline V gene sequence: CDR1 SNHLY, CDR2 FYNNEI. V was shortened by 10 bases and J by 2 bases, with 21 bases between the two germline ends. The CDR3 runs 16 residues. The CDR3 DNA follows: TGTGCCATCCAGCGGAGGGGGCAGGGGACCTACAATGAGCAGTTCTTC. This translates into CAIQRRGQGTYNEQFF. The entire variable domain, with the rest obtained from reference TRBV2 and TRBJ2-1, is as follows: EPEVTQTPSHQVTQMGQEVILRCVPISNHLYFYWYRQILGQKVEFLVSFYNNEISEKSEIFDDQFSVERPDGSNFTLKIRSTKLEDSAMYFCAIQRRGQGTYNEQFFGPGTRLTVL.

The chain carries TRBV27 and TRBJ1-5; 7 bases match TRBD1. The germline V gene has CDR1 MNHEY and CDR2 SMNVEV (reference sequence). With 6 bases clipped from V and 2 bases from J, the junction kept 13 bases outside the gene matches. The length of the CDR3 is 17 residues. The CDR3 DNA is TGTGCCAGCAGCAAGGCGTTCAGGGGGGCAGGCAATCAGCCCCAGCATTTT. It yields the protein CASSKAFRGAGNQPQHF.